The next 24 T cell receptor beta chains were all read from a single sample in a study of T-cell memory formation after mild COVID-19. One entry per CDR3 protein, called by TCRdb with MiXCR from the 5' RACE reads. The data contain under 250,000 distinct CDR3 sequences, around 26% of them seen just once; the ten biggest clones take up about an eighth. The sample comprised PBMCs or a T cell subset sorted from them (not recorded which). The receptors here all came from an adult woman who had mild COVID-19 (a few samples of this study predate the infection). Cell type and time point are not known.

The table lists this clonotype with a few counts. The chain employs TRBV5-1 and TRBJ1-1, with D perhaps TRBD1 (5 bases). This CDR3 comprises 14 residues. Germline-derived CDR1 and CDR2 are SGHRS and YFSETQ. Trimming cost V 2 bases and J 1 base, with 9 bases left between them. This CDR3 reads CASSFQGSNTEAFF. For the CDR3, the DNA is TGCGCCAGCAGCTTTCAGGGCTCGAACACTGAAGCTTTCTTT.

The chain is built from TRBV6-4 and TRBJ2-2; 8 nucleotides agree with TRBD2. The CDR3 has 14 amino acids. The germline gives CDR1 MRHNA, CDR2 SNTAGT. The V and J ends lost 6 bases and 5 bases, in that order; junction bases with no gene match: 5. The CDR3 nucleotides are TGTGCCAGCAGCGGACTAGCTTGGACCGGGGAGCTGTTTTTT. Translated: CASSGLAWTGELFF.

A few counts support this clonotype. The chain links TRBV7-2 to TRBJ2-1; either TRBD1 or TRBD2 may fit D (5 bases each). Trimming stripped 4 bases from V and 7 bases from J, with 17 bases between. The germline V gene has CDR1 SGHTA and CDR2 FQGNSA. This CDR3 has 15 amino acids. As DNA, the CDR3 is TGTGCCAGCAGCTCTCCGGGGCTAGAGGGGAATGAGCAGTTCTTC. Protein: CASSSPGLEGNEQFF.

The gene calls are TRBV12-3 or TRBV12-4 and TRBJ1-1, with 7 bases aligning to TRBD1. CDR3 length equals 14 residues. The V gene end was trimmed by 6 bases and the J gene end by 1 base; junction bases not matched to a gene: 5. The CDR3, as DNA: TGTGCCAGCAGCCCTCGACAGGGGAACACTGAAGCTTTCTTT. Translated: CASSPRQGNTEAFF.

In its sample, this clonotype was seen a few times. The chain uses TRBV20-1 and TRBJ2-3; the D is unclear. The germline gives CDR1 DFQATT, CDR2 SNEGSKA (reference sequence). This CDR3 is 13 amino acids long. V lost 1 base, J lost 1 base, and 6 bases lay in between. For the CDR3, the DNA is TGCAGTGCTAGAGGACGTGGCACAGATACGCAGTATTTT. Its protein is CSARGRGTDTQYF.

This clonotype was counted between two and nine times. V usage is TRBV13 and J usage is TRBJ2-7; D may be TRBD1 (6 bases). This CDR3 is 14 amino acids long. From germline, CDR1 is PRHDT and CDR2 FYEKMQ (reference sequence). V was pared by 4 bases and J by 1 base, with 11 bases between. In DNA, the CDR3 is TGTGCCAGCAGCTCCGGACAGCATTCCTACGAGCAGTACTTC. Translating gives CASSSGQHSYEQYF.

This clonotype occurred a few times. The chain combines TRBV7-9 with TRBJ1-1; tentative D call: TRBD1 (6 bases). Trimming stripped 3 bases from V and 3 bases from J, with 8 bases between. The CDR3 has 13 residues. The V gene's germline CDR1 is SEHNR and CDR2 FQNEAQ (reference sequence). CDR3 bases: TGTGCCAGCAGCTTTCGACAGGACACTGAAGCTTTCTTT. Amino acid sequence: CASSFRQDTEAFF.

The rearrangement uses TRBV6-5 and TRBJ2-1; 8 bases map to TRBD2. V shed 6 bases, J shed 4 bases, and the junction held 8 bases outside the gene matches. CDR3 length: 15 amino acids. CDR1 MNHEY and CDR2 SVGAGI come from the germline V gene. DNA of the CDR3: TGTGCCAGCAGGCCTGATGCGGGGGGATACAATGAGCAGTTCTTC. As protein: CASRPDAGGYNEQFF.

This clonotype was counted at least ten times. The chain is built from TRBV30 and TRBJ2-3; TRBD2 aligns across 7 bases. CDR3 length: 14 amino acids. Germline V lookup: CDR1 GTSNPN, CDR2 SVGIG (reference sequence). V was clipped by 5 bases and J by 2 bases; unmatched bases: 7. CDR3 region: CAWRRGGATDTQYF. In nucleotides, the CDR3 is TGTGCCTGGCGGAGGGGAGGGGCCACAGATACGCAGTATTTT.

This clonotype has a count of ten or more. A junction end diverges from the germline sequence, so it may reflect a read error. The CDR3 reads CASSWTGGLSSF. The CDR3 DNA sequence: TGCGCCAGCAGCTGGACCGGGGGACTGAGCTCCTTC. This rearrangement joins TRBV5-1 to TRBJ1-2; D may be TRBD1 (5 bases). This CDR3 has 12 residues. Germline CDR1 SGHRS, CDR2 YFSETQ. The variable domain in full, completed from reference TRBV5-1 and TRBJ1-2, reads KAGVTQTPRYLIKTRGQQVTLSCSPISGHRSVSWYQQTPGQGLQFLFEYFSETQRNKGNFPGRFSGRQFSNSRSEMNVSTLELGDSALYLCASSWTGGLSSFGSGTRLTVV.

Only a few counts were recorded for this clonotype. CDR3 loop: CSARDLQDRTEKLFF. CDR3 DNA sequence: TGCAGTGCTAGAGATTTACAGGACAGGACAGAAAAACTGTTTTTT. The chain is built from TRBV20-1 and TRBJ1-4; 7 bases agree with TRBD1. CDR1 and CDR2 from the germline V gene are DFQATT and SNEGSKA (reference sequence). The CDR3 length is 15 residues. Unmatched junction bases numbered 9, after V lost 0 bases and J lost 8 bases.

V gene TRBV4-1 combines with J gene TRBJ1-1, with 8 bases aligning to TRBD1. Trimming removed 5 bases from V and 1 base from J; junction bases left unmatched: 6. From germline, CDR1 is MGHRA and CDR2 YSYEKL. The CDR3 is made up of 15 amino acids. The DNA for the CDR3 is TGCGCCAGCAGCAGGAGCGGGACAGGGAACACTGAAGCTTTCTTT. This encodes CASSRSGTGNTEAFF.

This clonotype was seen many times. The genes are TRBV5-1 and TRBJ2-1, with D perhaps matching TRBD1 or TRBD2 (7 bases each). V was pared by 0 bases and J by 7 bases, with 11 bases between. From germline, CDR1 is SGHRS and CDR2 YFSETQ. The CDR3 covers 14 residues. The DNA of the CDR3 is TGCGCCAGCAGCTTGGGACAGGGAGGGAATGAGCAGTTCTTC. Its protein product is CASSLGQGGNEQFF.

This clonotype was counted once. This chain uses TRBV24-1 with TRBJ2-3, with D perhaps TRBD1 (6 bases). This CDR3 has 17 residues. Germline CDR1 KGHDR, CDR2 SFDVKD. Trimming removed 4 bases at V and 8 bases at J, with 24 bases between. The CDR3 protein is CATSDVRGKFDVGTQYF. The CDR3, as DNA: TGTGCCACCAGTGACGTCAGGGGCAAGTTCGACGTGGGTACGCAGTATTTT.

The sample holds a few counts of this clonotype. The J gene is TRBJ2-1, the V gene TRBV6-2 or TRBV6-3, with 7 bases identical to TRBD1. Looked up from germline, CDR1 is MNHEY and CDR2 is SVGEGT. This CDR3 spans 15 amino acids. V lost 2 bases, J lost 4 bases, and 5 bases stayed unmatched. The CDR3 region is CASSYKDRDYNEQFF. In DNA form, the CDR3 reads TGTGCCAGCAGTTACAAAGACAGGGATTACAATGAGCAGTTCTTC.

The V and J genes are TRBV11-1 and TRBJ2-7; D not certain. V was trimmed by 5 bases and J by 5 bases, leaving 22 bases between them. The CDR3 is made up of 16 amino acids. From germline, CDR1 is SGHAT and CDR2 FQDESV (reference sequence). CDR3 loop: CASSTLTGLPGHEQYF. CDR3 in DNA: TGTGCCAGCAGCACGCTCACGGGTCTTCCCGGGCACGAGCAGTACTTC. Full variable domain (rest looked up from reference TRBV11-1 and TRBJ2-7): EAEVAQSPRYKITEKSQAVAFWCDPISGHATLYWYRQILGQGPELLVQFQDESVVDDSQLPKDRFSAERLKGVDSTLKIQPAELGDSAMYLCASSTLTGLPGHEQYFGPGTRLTVT.

This clonotype was observed a few times. The V gene is TRBV5-1, the J gene TRBJ2-7, with 9 nucleotides matching TRBD1. J lost 2 bases, V lost 8 bases, and 8 bases had no gene match. CDR3 length: 14 amino acids. CDR1 and CDR2 (germline): SGHRS, YFSETQ. Here the CDR3 DNA reads TGCGCCAGTACACCCGGGACAGGGACCTACGAGCAGTACTTC. Translated: CASTPGTGTYEQYF.

Only a few counts were recorded for this clonotype. The chain has TRBV5-6 and TRBJ1-2; D is undetermined. This CDR3 region has 15 residues. The V gene lost 3 bases and the J gene lost 2 bases, with 14 bases spanning the gap. CDR1 is SGHDT, CDR2 YYEEEE, per germline. CDR3 sequence (DNA): TGTGCCAGCAGCTCCCAAACGCAATCCAACTATGGCTACACCTTC. Translated: CASSSQTQSNYGYTF. Complete variable domain (other parts from reference TRBV5-6 and TRBJ1-2): DAGVTQSPTHLIKTRGQQVTLRCSPKSGHDTVSWYQQALGQGPQFIFQYYEEEERQRGNFPDRFSGHQFPNYSSELNVNALLLGDSALYLCASSSQTQSNYGYTFGSGTRLTVV.

This clonotype has only a few counts. This chain uses TRBV11-3 with TRBJ2-1; D possibly corresponds to TRBD1 (5 bases). Per the germline V gene, CDR1 is SGHNT and CDR2 is YENEEA. CDR3 length: 14 amino acids. Trimming took 3 bases from V and 1 from J, leaving 7 bases between them. DNA for the CDR3: TGTGCCAGCAGCTTCGGACAATCCTACAATGAGCAGTTCTTC. Translating gives CASSFGQSYNEQFF.

The chain joins TRBV25-1 to TRBJ2-1; D may be TRBD2 (5 bases). CDR3 length equals 13 residues. Per germline, CDR1 MGHDK and CDR2 SYGVNS. Trimming shortened V by 3 bases and J by 11 bases, and 14 bases separated the two germline ends. The CDR3 sequence: CASSEPQPGKQFF. CDR3 sequence (DNA): TGTGCCAGCAGTGAGCCCCAGCCGGGGAAGCAGTTCTTC.

This rearrangement joins TRBV25-1 to TRBJ1-1; the match to TRBD1 covers 8 bases. With 6 bases clipped from V and 6 bases from J, the junction kept 3 bases outside the gene matches. In germline, CDR1 is MGHDK, CDR2 SYGVNS. The CDR3 is made up of 12 amino acids. The DNA of the CDR3 is TGTGCCAGCAGGGACAGGGCGGCTGAAGCTTTCTTT. This translates into CASRDRAAEAFF.

The V and J genes are TRBV20-1 and TRBJ1-1; D may be TRBD1 (6 bases). The germline V gene has CDR1 DFQATT and CDR2 SNEGSKA (reference sequence). The CDR3 consists of 17 residues. V dropped 4 bases and J dropped 0 bases, with 21 bases sitting between them. CDR3 sequence: CSATGPTRAGVNTEAFF. The CDR3, as DNA: TGCAGTGCTACAGGGCCTACAAGGGCAGGGGTGAACACTGAAGCTTTCTTT.

The chain recombines TRBV5-5 with TRBJ1-2; D is possibly TRBD1 (6 bases). CDR1 SGHKS and CDR2 YYEKEE come from the germline V gene (reference sequence). CDR3 length: 15 amino acids. V was shortened by 1 base and J by 8 bases, with 18 bases between the two germline ends. CDR3 nucleotide sequence: TGTGCCAGCAGCTTGCTGTCTGGGGGGGCCTGGGGCTACACCTTC. Protein product: CASSLLSGGAWGYTF.

The rearrangement links TRBV6-5 to TRBJ1-5; possibly TRBD1 for D (5 bases). From germline, CDR1 is MNHEY and CDR2 SVGAGI. The CDR3 totals 17 residues. Trimming took off 6 bases at V and 5 bases at J, with 23 bases between the two ends. This CDR3 is CASRPGGSLSSYQPQHF. The CDR3 nucleotides are TGTGCCAGCAGACCCGGGGGGAGTCTGAGTAGTTATCAGCCCCAGCATTTT.